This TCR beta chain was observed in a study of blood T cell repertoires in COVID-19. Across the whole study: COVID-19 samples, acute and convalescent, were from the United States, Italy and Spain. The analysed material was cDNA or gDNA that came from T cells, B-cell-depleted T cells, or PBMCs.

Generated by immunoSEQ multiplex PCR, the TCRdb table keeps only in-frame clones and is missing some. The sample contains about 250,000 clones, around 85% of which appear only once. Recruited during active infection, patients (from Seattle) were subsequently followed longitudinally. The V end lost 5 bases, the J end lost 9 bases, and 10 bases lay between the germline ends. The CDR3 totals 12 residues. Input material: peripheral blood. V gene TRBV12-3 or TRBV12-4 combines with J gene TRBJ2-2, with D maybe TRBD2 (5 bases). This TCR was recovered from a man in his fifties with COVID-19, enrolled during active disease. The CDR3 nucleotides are TGTGCCAGCAGTGGACTTTCGAGGGAGCTGTTTTTT. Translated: CASSGLSRELFF.